This TCR beta chain derives from a study of graft-versus-host responses after intestinal transplantation. Repertoires were generated with immunoSEQ multiplex PCR, while TCRdb's copy carries only in-frame clones and drops some. Here the sample spans tens of thousands of clones, around 85% being singletons. A remark on this clone: Its matching antigen is unknown.

The V gene lost 1 base and the J gene lost 4 bases, with 5 bases spanning the gap. The length of the CDR3 is 12 residues. CDR1 SGHVS and CDR2 FNYEAQ come from the germline V gene. The sample in question was unstimulated CD8+ T cells sorted from spleen or lymph node cells, obtained before intestinal transplant. The chain links TRBV7-6 to TRBJ2-7; D call uncertain. The TCR was taken from a human donor who received an intestinal transplant. The CDR3 bases are TGTGCCAGCAGCTTAGGAGTTTACGAGCAGTACTTC. It is translated as CASSLGVYEQYF.